This paragraph covers one TCR beta chain sequence. CDR1 and CDR2 from the germline V gene are KGHSH and LQKENI. The CDR3 consists of 14 residues. Trimming left V 2 bases short and J 3 bases short, with 7 bases between. The data were taken from a study of blood T cell repertoires in COVID-19. On the study more broadly: COVID-19 samples, acute and convalescent, were from the United States, Italy and Spain. The analysed material was cDNA or gDNA that came from T cells, B-cell-depleted T cells, or PBMCs.

In the original workflow: Estimation of nucleated cell counts was performed using reference gene primer amplification. Sequencing was performed with immunoSEQ multiplex PCR; in TCRdb, only in-frame clones are kept and a portion is missing. Clone size and V and J calls were adopted from that table, with D and trimming inferred from the DNA. The profile shows 65,000 to 85,000 clones, around nine tenths of them singletons. Input material: peripheral blood. The rearrangement joins TRBV18 to TRBJ2-2; a possible D gene is TRBD1 (5 bases). The source is a human donor in a cohort sampled during active COVID-19. This CDR3 is CASSPFRDTGELFF. DNA for the CDR3: TGTGCCAGCTCACCATTCAGGGACACCGGGGAGCTGTTTTTT.